Detailed here is one TCR beta chain. This specimen belongs to a study of blood T cell repertoires in COVID-19. Across the study: PBMCs, B-cell-depleted T cells, or T cells were the source of the cDNA or gDNA that made up the material.

Sequencing used immunoSEQ multiplex PCR; TCRdb keeps in-frame clones, though not all of them. Seen here are about 280,000 clones, 85% observed once, and the top ten hold approximately 12%. The receptor was isolated from a human donor in a cohort sampled during active COVID-19. Source material: peripheral blood.

The CDR3 is CASSKTGNTEAFF. CDR3 DNA: TGTGCCAGCTCGAAAACCGGGAACACTGAAGCTTTCTTT. The chain is built from TRBV28 and TRBJ1-1; D unresolved. The CDR3 is 13 amino acids. Looked up from germline, CDR1 is MDHEN and CDR2 is SYDVKM. V was cut by 8 bases and J by 1 base, with 11 bases left in between.